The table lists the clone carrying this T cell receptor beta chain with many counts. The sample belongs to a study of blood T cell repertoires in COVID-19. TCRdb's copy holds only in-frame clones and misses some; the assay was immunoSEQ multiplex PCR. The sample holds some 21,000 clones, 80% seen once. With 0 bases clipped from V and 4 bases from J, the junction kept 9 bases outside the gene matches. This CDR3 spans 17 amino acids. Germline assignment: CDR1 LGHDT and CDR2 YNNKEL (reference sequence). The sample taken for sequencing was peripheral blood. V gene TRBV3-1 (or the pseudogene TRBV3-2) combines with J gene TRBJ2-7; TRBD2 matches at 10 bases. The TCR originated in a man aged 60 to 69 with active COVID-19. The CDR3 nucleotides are TGTGCCAGCAGCCAAGAAGATAAGGGACTAGCGAATTACGAGCAGTACTTC. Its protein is CASSQEDKGLANYEQYF.